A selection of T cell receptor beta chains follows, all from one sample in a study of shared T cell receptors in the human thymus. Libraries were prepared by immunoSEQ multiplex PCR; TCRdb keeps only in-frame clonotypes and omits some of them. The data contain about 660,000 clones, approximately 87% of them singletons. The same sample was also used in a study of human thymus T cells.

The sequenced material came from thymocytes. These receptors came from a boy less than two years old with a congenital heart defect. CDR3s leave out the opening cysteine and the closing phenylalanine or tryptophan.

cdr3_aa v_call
ASSWTGAFYEQY TRBV28
ASSPLPTQEQPQH TRBV4-1
ASSLLAGKNIQY TRBV7-8
ASSLSRYGVGDSSTDTQY TRBV4-3
ASQGGTQY TRBV28
SVRRDGYT TRBV29-1
ASVSGGPQETQY TRBV4-1
AISERETSGMTDTQY TRBV10-3
ASSLRGQGGYEQY TRBV7-3
ASSSPQGTSDTQY TRBV28
ASSYSVGGRDEQF TRBV6-5
ASSLAGGQSREQF TRBV7-9
ATSLRGRNTEAF TRBV15
ASRPPGGLAGHSYEQY TRBV28
SARGAGEQY TRBV20-1
ASSPLTGYSPLSYNEQF TRBV7-2
ASSWPGSYNEQF TRBV7-8
ASSLSMWTGPRGYT TRBV27
ASSQGLRRTEAF TRBV4-1
ASSLGDRGPHEQY TRBV5-4
ASSFFFQPEDRGGNTEAF TRBV5-1
ASSLDRGLGAYNVIQY TRBV28
ASSLGTGFYNEQF TRBV5-4
ASSPGTGHYQPQH TRBV5-1
ASSYLVTRGPGELF TRBV6-5
ATSRVGGRDNEQF TRBV15
ASSLGLDGNQPQH TRBV6-5
ASSQDLFRGTSGGETQY TRBV4-1
ASSAQKRNSYNEQF TRBV9
ASSQSCADTQY TRBV4-3
ASSSQALTVLNTEAF TRBV5-1
ASGPALGAKSSYEQY TRBV12-5
ASSFFAPDSGRASEQY TRBV5-1
ATSRLPGQGDYTEAF TRBV15
ASKGQGTGKLF TRBV6-5
ASRQDSSYNSPLH TRBV6-1
SARNQEQF TRBV20-1
ASSYGSGGGEKLF TRBV6-5
AWGFSEDEQY TRBV30
ASRPLAGDFSTQY TRBV2
ASSPRVAGGIEQF TRBV28